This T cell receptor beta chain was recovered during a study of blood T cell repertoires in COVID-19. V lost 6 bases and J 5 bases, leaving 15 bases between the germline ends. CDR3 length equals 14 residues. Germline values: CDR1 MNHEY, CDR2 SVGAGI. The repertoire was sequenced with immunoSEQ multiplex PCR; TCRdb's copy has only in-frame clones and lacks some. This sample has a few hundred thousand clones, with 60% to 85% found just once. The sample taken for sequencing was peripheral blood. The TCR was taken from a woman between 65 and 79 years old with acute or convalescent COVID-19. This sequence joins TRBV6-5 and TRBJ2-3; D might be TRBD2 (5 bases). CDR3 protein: CASSNTGLGDTQYF. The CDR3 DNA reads TGTGCCAGCAGCAATACCGGACTGGGAGATACGCAGTATTTT.